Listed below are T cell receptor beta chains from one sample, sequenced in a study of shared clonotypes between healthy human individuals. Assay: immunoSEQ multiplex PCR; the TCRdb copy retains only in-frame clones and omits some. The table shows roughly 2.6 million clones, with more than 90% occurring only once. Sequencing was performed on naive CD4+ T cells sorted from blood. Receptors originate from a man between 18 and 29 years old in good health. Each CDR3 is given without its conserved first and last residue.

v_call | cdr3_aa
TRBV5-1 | ASSEVLQGYEQY
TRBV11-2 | ASSLRTSGGAVNEQF
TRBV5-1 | ANGTVYEQY
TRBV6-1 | ASRAGTLPSYEQY
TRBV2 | ASSEGQTYGYT
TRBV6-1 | ASSEASGYTDTQY
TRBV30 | AWSVRPGYGYT
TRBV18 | ASSPRTSGGVISYNEQF
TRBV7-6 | ASSQRGAPDTQY
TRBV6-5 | ASRAEGRETQY
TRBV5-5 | ASSLGGQTSGRHREQF
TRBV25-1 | ASSQTGPTRGYT
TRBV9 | ASSRLVGRGNEQF
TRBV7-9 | ASSPNGVPNEKLF
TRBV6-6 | ASSYTSQHIQY
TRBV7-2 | ASSLAPRSQETQY
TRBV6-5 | ASSYSTAGGIYEQY
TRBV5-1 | ASSADRGGAGELF
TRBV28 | ASSFAPGRQGAHYEQY
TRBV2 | ASNAHQGALGDTQY
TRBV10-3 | ASSYGRSGYEQY
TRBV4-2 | ASSQPGLADNTGELF
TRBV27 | ASSLSALADRYEQY
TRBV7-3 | ASSADRGSSPLH
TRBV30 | AWTTGTQGLRDEQY
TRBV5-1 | ASSLGMVGIGAREDEQY
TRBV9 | ASSVAGDRLNSPLH
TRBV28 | ASSFEAQETQY
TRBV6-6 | ASSYAQGQEAF
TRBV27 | ASSFSTGGNQPQH
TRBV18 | ASSADQSVTDTQY
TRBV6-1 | ASRLAGLETQY
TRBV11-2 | ASSRVGGGGNTIY
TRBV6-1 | ASSEGYARVSGNTIY
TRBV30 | AWTGRAPYNEQF
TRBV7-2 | ASSLGQFYGYT
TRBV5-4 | ASSLRRTLQETQY
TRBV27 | ASSSTGGNTEAF
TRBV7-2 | ASSLDGGAGDNTEAF
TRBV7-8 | ASSPSGWDSPLH